This TCR beta chain was retrieved from a study of T cells after yellow fever vaccination. General study points: The appearance of a small share of clonotypes in both CD4 and CD8 compartments was observed. Most clones from primary vaccination were detected again post-booster (just under 97% CD4, approximately 90% CD8).

The table lists this clonotype with a count of one. Antigen unknown. TCRdb re-derived calls from the 5' RACE reads in MiXCR, one entry per CDR3 protein. In the table there are under 300,000 distinct CDR3 sequences, 10% to 15% of which are singletons. Germline trimming cut 0 bases from V and 7 bases from J; bases unmatched to any gene: 9. Germline CDR1 SGHKS, CDR2 YYEKEE (reference sequence). There are 15 residues in the CDR3. The sequence was collected from a man aged 25-45 years who received the YFV17D yellow fever vaccine. The chain links TRBV5-5 to TRBJ1-2; 7 bases fit TRBD1. Material: CD4+ T cells sorted from PBMCs, obtained 45 days after the yellow fever booster vaccination. The CDR3 nucleotides are TGTGCCAGCAGCTTGGAACAGGGGTCGACGGTTGGCTACACCTTC. The encoded protein is CASSLEQGSTVGYTF.